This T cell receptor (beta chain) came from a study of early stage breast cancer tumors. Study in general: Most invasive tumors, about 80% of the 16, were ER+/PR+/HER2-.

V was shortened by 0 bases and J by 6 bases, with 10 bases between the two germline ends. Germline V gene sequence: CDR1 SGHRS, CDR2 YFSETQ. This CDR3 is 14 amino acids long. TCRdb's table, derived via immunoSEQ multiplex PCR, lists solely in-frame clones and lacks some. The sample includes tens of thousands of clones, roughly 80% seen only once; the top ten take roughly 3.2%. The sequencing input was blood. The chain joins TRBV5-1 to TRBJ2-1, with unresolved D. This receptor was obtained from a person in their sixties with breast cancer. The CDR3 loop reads CASSLEVPGNEQFF. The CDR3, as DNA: TGCGCCAGCAGCTTGGAGGTGCCTGGCAATGAGCAGTTCTTC.